These T cell receptor beta chains were read from a single sample in a study of lymphopenia after photon versus proton radiotherapy. Assay: immunoSEQ multiplex PCR; the TCRdb copy retains only in-frame clones and omits some. The repertoire holds 20,000 to 30,000 clones, with roughly 85% as singletons. Sequences were derived from peripheral blood, sampled from a patient treated with proton-based radiotherapy. These receptors all come from a woman aged 65 to 85 with pancreatic cancer. CDR3s include the opening cysteine and the closing phenylalanine or tryptophan. Fields, in order: D gene, CDR3 length, clone size, J gene, V gene, CDR3 protein, CDR3 DNA. The D gene is left open where the match is weak. Only part of the rows carry a size: once, few, many, or a class if the clone is expanded.

>TRBD1|13|NA|TRBJ2-7|TRBV5-8
CASSKGQGTWQYF
TGTGCCAGCAGCAAGGGACAGGGTACATGGCAGTACTTC
>NA|12|NA|TRBJ2-1|TRBV19
CASSILDNEQFF
TGTGCCAGTAGTATATTGGACAATGAGCAGTTCTTC
>NA|13|NA|TRBJ2-7|TRBV28
CATGSGQNYEQYF
TGTGCCACGGGATCAGGCCAAAACTACGAGCAGTACTTC
>NA|14|NA|TRBJ1-1|TRBV6-1
CAISDAPMNTEAFF
TGTGCCATCAGTGATGCACCTATGAACACTGAAGCTTTCTTT
>TRBD1|16|NA|TRBJ1-4|TRBV5-1
CASFLYSGTGSEKLFF
TGCGCCAGCTTTTTGTACTCCGGGACAGGGAGTGAAAAACTGTTTTTT
>TRBD1|14|NA|TRBJ1-4|TRBV18
CASSDRGGNEKLFF
TGTGCCAGCTCGGACAGGGGGGGAAATGAAAAACTGTTTTTT
>TRBD1|12|NA|TRBJ1-2|TRBV30
CAWRDRREGYTF
TGTGCCTGGAGGGACAGGAGGGAGGGCTACACCTTC
>TRBD1|16|NA|TRBJ1-1|TRBV5-8
CASSLYPAGGNTEAFF
TGTGCCAGCAGCTTGTATCCAGCAGGGGGGAACACTGAAGCTTTCTTT
>NA|14|NA|TRBJ2-5|TRBV7-3
CASSFDGGQETQYF
TGTGCCAGCAGCTTTGATGGAGGCCAAGAGACCCAGTACTTC
>NA|14|few|TRBJ1-1|TRBV28
CASSPLGPNTEAFF
TGTGCCAGCAGCCCCCTCGGACCGAACACTGAAGCTTTCTTT
>NA|13|NA|TRBJ2-1|TRBV11-2
CATTLGSSGEQFF
TGTGCCACTACATTGGGGTCGTCTGGTGAGCAGTTCTTC
>NA|12|NA|TRBJ1-5|TRBV30
CAWRDSNQPQHF
TGTGCCTGGCGGGACAGCAATCAGCCCCAGCATTTT
>TRBD1|18|NA|TRBJ2-5|TRBV28
CASSLWDRQGALGETQYF
TGTGCCAGCAGTTTATGGGATAGGCAGGGGGCGCTCGGGGAGACCCAGTACTTC
>NA|12|NA|TRBJ1-1|TRBV19
CASSIIGTEAFF
TGTGCCAGTAGTATTATAGGCACTGAAGCTTTCTTT
>NA|15|NA|TRBJ1-5|TRBV19
CASSIARGSNQPQHF
TGTGCCAGTAGTATAGCGCGAGGGAGCAATCAGCCCCAGCATTTT
>NA|13|NA|TRBJ2-4|TRBV28
CASRDGTKNIQYF
TGTGCCAGCAGAGACGGCACCAAAAACATTCAGTACTTC
>NA|11|few|TRBJ2-1|TRBV7-9
CASSLINEQFF
TGTGCCAGCAGCCTCATCAATGAGCAGTTCTTC
>TRBD1|14|NA|TRBJ1-2|TRBV7-2
CASTPRQGARGYTF
TGTGCCAGCACCCCAAGACAGGGGGCGCGTGGCTACACCTTC
>NA|14|NA|TRBJ1-1|TRBV7-6
CASSPTRTQFEAFF
TGTGCCAGCAGCCCGACCCGAACGCAATTTGAAGCTTTCTTT
>NA|15|NA|TRBJ1-1|TRBV7-9
CASSFNRATNTEAFF
TGTGCCAGCAGCTTCAACAGGGCAACGAACACTGAAGCTTTCTTT
>NA|17|NA|TRBJ2-1|TRBV5-6
CASSFGLAGGVTDEQFF
TGTGCCAGCAGCTTTGGGCTAGCTGGAGGTGTTACCGATGAGCAGTTCTTC
>NA|16|NA|TRBJ2-2|TRBV30
CAWSVSGGGRTGELFF
TGTGCCTGGAGTGTTAGCGGAGGGGGCCGCACCGGGGAGCTGTTTTTT
>NA|16|NA|TRBJ2-1|TRBV27
CASSLAISFSYNEQFF
TGTGCCAGCAGTTTAGCCATATCTTTCTCCTACAATGAGCAGTTCTTC
>NA|16|NA|TRBJ1-3|TRBV2
CASSGVINSSGNTIYF
TGTGCCAGCAGTGGGGTCATTAATAGCTCTGGAAACACCATATATTTT
>TRBD1|14|NA|TRBJ2-3|TRBV7-9
CASSLDRGTDTQYF
TGTGCCAGCAGCCTGGACAGGGGCACAGATACGCAGTATTTT
>NA|14|NA|TRBJ1-2|TRBV11-2
CASSLGGPKGGYTF
TGTGCCAGCAGCTTAGGAGGTCCCAAGGGTGGCTACACCTTC